This T cell receptor (beta chain) was sequenced in a study of cytomegalovirus exposure and HLA in healthy donors. This clone was recorded only once. Its antigen is currently unknown. Donors showed nominal health when sampled, although they likely had unrecorded immune exposures. The PCR had 60 Vbeta and 13 Jbeta primers. Method: immunoSEQ multiplex PCR; TCRdb's copy keeps in-frame clones and lacks some. The sample has a few hundred thousand clones, about 80% seen once; the top ten hold approximately 0.3%. Study-level results: The classifier was said to identify cytomegalovirus status with high specificity and sensitivity.

The V gene's germline CDR1 is SEHNR and CDR2 FQNEAQ (reference sequence). This CDR3 region has 14 residues. V dropped 1 base and J dropped 0 bases, with 6 bases sitting between them. The receptor was derived from a girl aged 2-10 years in good health and CMV-seronegative. Sequences were obtained from PBMCs. The rearrangement uses TRBV7-9 and TRBJ1-1; D is undetermined. CDR3: CASSLDSMNTEAFF. The CDR3 region has the DNA TGTGCCAGCAGCTTAGACAGCATGAACACTGAAGCTTTCTTT.